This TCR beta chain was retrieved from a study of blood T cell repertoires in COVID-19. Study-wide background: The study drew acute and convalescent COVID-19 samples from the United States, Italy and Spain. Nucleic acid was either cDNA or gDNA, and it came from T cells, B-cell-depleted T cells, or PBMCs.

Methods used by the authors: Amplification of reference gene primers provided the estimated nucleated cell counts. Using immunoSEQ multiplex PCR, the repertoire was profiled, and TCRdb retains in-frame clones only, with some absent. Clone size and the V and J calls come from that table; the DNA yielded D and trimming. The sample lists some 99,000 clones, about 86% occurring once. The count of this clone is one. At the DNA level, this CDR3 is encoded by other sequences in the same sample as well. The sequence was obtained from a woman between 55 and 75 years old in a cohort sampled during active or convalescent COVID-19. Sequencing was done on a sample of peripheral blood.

The CDR3 is CASSLTGSSYEQYF. CDR3 sequence (DNA): TGTGCCAGCAGCCTCACAGGGTCCTCCTACGAGCAGTACTTC. The chain employs TRBV27 and TRBJ2-7; D is perhaps TRBD1 (6 bases). This CDR3 comprises 14 residues. Germline V gene data show CDR1 as MNHEY and CDR2 as SMNVEV (reference sequence). Trimming removed 6 bases from V and 0 bases from J, with 12 bases in between.